What follows is one TCR beta chain and its context. Antigen unknown. The data stem from a study of cytomegalovirus exposure and HLA in healthy donors. General study points: The analysis excluded some indistinguishable V segments, including TRBV6-2 and TRBV6-3. In a later analysis, TCR beta V- and J-gene trimming showed a link to a missense DCLRE1C variant. TCR beta sequences reportedly predicted most subjects' HLA-A and HLA-B alleles accurately. The availability of immune exposure information extended only to CMV serostatus.

Primers: 60 Vbeta forward and 13 Jbeta reverse. Only in-frame clones appear in the TCRdb table, and some are missing; sequencing was by immunoSEQ multiplex PCR. The table includes tens of thousands of clones, roughly two thirds detected once. Germline assignment: CDR1 LNHDA and CDR2 SQIVND (reference sequence). V shed 9 bases and J shed 4 bases, with 15 bases lying between them. The CDR3 is made up of 13 amino acids. Material: PBMCs. The TCR comes from a man aged 35-49 years in good health and CMV-seropositive. V and J are TRBV19 and TRBJ1-1, with D perhaps matching TRBD1 (6 bases). The CDR3 loop reads CASLTGSGTEAFF. In DNA, the CDR3 is TGTGCCAGCCTCACAGGGTCGGGCACTGAAGCTTTCTTT.